The clone carrying this T cell receptor beta chain was detected ten times or more. No antigen is known for it. These data belong to a study of CD8 T cells in ankylosing spondylitis. Molecular-barcoded quantitative 5'-RACE produced these TCR beta libraries. A single record per CDR3 protein comes from TCRdb applying MiXCR to the 5' RACE reads. The sample records around 430,000 distinct CDR3 sequences, about a sixth being singletons. The CDR3 spans 14 residues. Germline V CDR1 and CDR2: DFQATT, SNEGSKA (reference sequence). The V gene end was trimmed by 4 bases and the J gene end by 5 bases; junction bases not matched to a gene: 6. Broader study findings: Researchers reportedly found disease-linked clones significantly enriched in matched ankylosing spondylitis synovial fluid. A TCR beta motif of eight highly homologous variants appeared characteristic of ankylosing spondylitis blood. The disease-linked clones had a CD8+ phenotype and low blood frequencies. Both synovial fluid and blood in reactive arthritis had previously been reported to carry some motif variants.

The rearrangement joins TRBV20-1 to TRBJ2-1; TRBD2 matches 9 bases. This sequence was found in a male donor with ankylosing spondylitis. Sequencing was performed on blood, either unsorted or a sorted T cell fraction (not recorded which). CDR3 residues: CSAIAAGGHNEQFF. CDR3 in DNA: TGCAGTGCTATCGCAGCGGGGGGTCACAATGAGCAGTTCTTC.